These T cell receptor beta chains were read from a single sample in a study of blood T cell repertoires in COVID-19. Using immunoSEQ multiplex PCR, the repertoire was profiled, and TCRdb retains in-frame clones only, with some absent. Here the sample spans about 280,000 clones, 86% being singletons. The sample comprised peripheral blood. Receptors originate from a woman aged 25 to 39 with active or convalescent COVID-19. The CDR3 runs from the conserved cysteine through the conserved F or W. A D gene is named only where the DNA matches it firmly. Clone size is shown for a subset of rows, as once, few, many or a class of expanded clone.

size,D,J,V,CDR3,DNA
.,.,TRBJ2-1,TRBV21-1,CASSKALCSGIYEQFF,TGTGCCAGCAGCAAAGCGCTATGTTCGGGAATTTATGAGCAGTTCTTC
.,.,TRBJ1-6,TRBV30,CAWSGEAGSSYNSPLHF,TGTGCCTGGAGCGGGGAGGCAGGTAGCTCCTATAATTCACCCCTCCACTTT
.,.,TRBJ1-1,TRBV30,CAWSGDSNTEAFF,TGTGCCTGGAGTGGGGACTCCAACACTGAAGCTTTCTTT
few,.,TRBJ1-2,TRBV4-2,CASSQDLLASGYTF,TGTGCCAGCAGCCAAGATCTCTTAGCCAGCGGCTACACCTTC
once,TRBD2,TRBJ2-5,TRBV7-3,CASSLKAGGPLETQYF,TGTGCCAGCAGCTTAAAAGCGGGGGGGCCTCTGGAGACCCAGTACTTC
.,TRBD2,TRBJ2-3,TRBV14,CASSVRLAGGKDTQYF,TGTGCCAGCAGCGTCCGACTAGCGGGGGGCAAAGATACGCAGTATTTT
.,TRBD1,TRBJ1-1,TRBV20-1,CSASAPGQGPDGTEAFF,TGCAGTGCTAGTGCACCGGGACAGGGACCCGATGGGACTGAAGCTTTCTTT
.,TRBD1,TRBJ1-3,TRBV4-2,CASSLKGGTDGNTIYF,TGTGCCAGCAGCCTAAAGGGCGGGACAGACGGAAACACCATATATTTT
.,TRBD1,TRBJ2-5,TRBV6-5,CASSYQGQGGETQYF,TGTGCCAGCAGTTACCAGGGACAGGGGGGGGAGACCCAGTACTTC
.,.,TRBJ1-1,TRBV7-8,CASSLGMNTEAFF,TGTGCCAGCAGTCTAGGAATGAACACTGAAGCTTTCTTT
.,TRBD1,TRBJ2-1,TRBV6-5,CASSLQGYDNEQFF,TGTGCCAGCAGTCTACAGGGGTATGACAATGAGCAGTTCTTC
.,TRBD2,TRBJ2-3,TRBV3-1/TRBV3-2,CASSRGLAASTDTQYF,TGTGCCAGCAGCCGGGGACTAGCGGCAAGCACAGATACGCAGTATTTT
.,TRBD1,TRBJ1-2,TRBV7-2,CASSSLPDDRGGGYTF,TGTGCCAGCAGCTCACTCCCGGACGACAGGGGAGGCGGCTACACCTTC
few,TRBD1,TRBJ1-3,TRBV7-9,CAAGRGSSGNTIYF,TGTGCCGCGGGCAGGGGGAGTTCTGGAAACACCATATATTTT
.,TRBD2,TRBJ2-2,TRBV27,CASSRPGLAGANTGELFF,TGTGCCAGCAGTCGGCCGGGACTAGCGGGGGCCAACACCGGGGAGCTGTTTTTT
.,TRBD1,TRBJ1-5,TRBV15,CATSRATGEPQHF,TGTGCCACCAGCAGAGCGACAGGGGAGCCCCAGCATTTT
.,TRBD2,TRBJ2-3,TRBV14,CASSQDLGTRQYF,TGTGCCAGCAGCCAAGATCTAGGGACTAGACAGTATTTT
.,.,TRBJ1-2,TRBV7-2,CASSLIQGNYTF,TGTGCCAGCAGCTTAATTCAGGGCAACTACACCTTC
once,.,TRBJ2-2,TRBV12-5,CASGSVTGPTETGELFF,TGTGCTAGTGGTTCAGTCACAGGGCCTACGGAGACCGGGGAGCTGTTTTTT
.,TRBD2,TRBJ2-3,TRBV7-2,CASSPLFPGGAYTQYF,TGTGCCAGCAGCCCGCTGTTCCCCGGGGGGGCATATACGCAGTATTTT
.,.,TRBJ2-7,TRBV27,CASSLMGSAYEQYF,TGTGCCAGCAGTTTAATGGGCTCTGCCTACGAGCAGTACTTC
.,TRBD1,TRBJ2-1,TRBV29-1,CSVGRGNEQFF,TGCAGCGTTGGCAGGGGGAATGAGCAGTTCTTC
.,.,TRBJ2-7,TRBV10-3,CAIGGAVGAEQYF,TGTGCCATCGGGGGGGCGGTGGGGGCCGAGCAGTACTTC
few,.,TRBJ1-1,TRBV15,CATSRDPSDEAFF,TGTGCCACCAGCAGAGACCCTAGTGATGAAGCTTTCTTT
.,.,TRBJ2-7,TRBV18,CASSLRTDSPYEQYF,TGTGCCAGCTCACTTCGGACGGACTCACCCTACGAGCAGTACTTC
.,.,TRBJ2-5,TRBV30,CAWGTSGPQYF,TGTGCCTGGGGAACCTCAGGGCCCCAGTACTTC
.,.,TRBJ2-4,TRBV30,CAWNTGSKNIQYF,TGTGCCTGGAACACAGGGAGCAAAAACATTCAGTACTTC
.,TRBD2,TRBJ2-2,TRBV7-9,CASSSGTRSTGELFF,TGTGCCAGCAGCTCCGGGACTAGATCCACCGGGGAGCTGTTTTTT
.,.,TRBJ2-7,TRBV2,CASSGSGASSFYEQYF,TGTGCCAGCAGTGGCTCTGGGGCGAGCAGTTTCTACGAGCAGTACTTC
.,.,TRBJ1-2,TRBV5-4,CASSFDRDYGYTF,TGTGCCAGCAGCTTTGACAGAGACTATGGCTACACCTTC
.,.,TRBJ2-1,TRBV5-8,CASSLLGDISYNEQFF,TGTGCCAGCAGCTTGTTAGGGGACATATCCTACAATGAGCAGTTCTTC
.,.,TRBJ2-5,TRBV6-2/TRBV6-3,CASSSTEETQYF,TGTGCCAGCAGTTCTACGGAAGAGACCCAGTACTTC
.,.,TRBJ2-5,TRBV21-1,CASSKRGGVREKSGGTQYF,TGTGCCAGCAGCAAACGGGGGGGCGTTCGGGAGAAATCAGGCGGGACCCAGTACTTC
.,.,TRBJ2-6,TRBV4-1,CASSPQGTAGANVLTF,TGCGCCAGCAGCCCTCAGGGGACGGCTGGGGCCAACGTCCTGACTTTC
.,TRBD1,TRBJ1-2,TRBV27,CASSDRGRGGYTF,TGTGCCAGCAGTGACAGGGGAAGAGGGGGCTACACCTTC
.,.,TRBJ2-3,TRBV10-3,CAISDGATDTQYF,TGTGCCATCAGTGATGGAGCAACAGATACGCAGTATTTT
.,TRBD1,TRBJ1-5,TRBV6-6,CASRQDRNGNQPQHF,TGTGCCAGCAGACAGGACAGGAATGGCAATCAGCCCCAGCATTTT
.,.,TRBJ2-5,TRBV9,CASSSAGQETQYF,TGTGCCAGCAGCTCCGCGGGACAAGAGACCCAGTACTTC
.,TRBD1,TRBJ1-1,TRBV30,CAIAKGGGTGYGEAFF,TGTGCCATAGCAAAAGGGGGAGGGACAGGGTATGGTGAAGCTTTCTTT
.,.,TRBJ1-2,TRBV18,CASSPPLTEDGYTF,TGTGCCAGCTCACCACCGCTAACGGAGGATGGCTACACCTTC
few,.,TRBJ2-7,TRBV2,CASRLQGAYEQYF,TGTGCCAGCAGGTTACAGGGCGCCTACGAGCAGTACTTC
.,TRBD2,TRBJ2-5,TRBV7-3,CASSLGASGDITSETQYF,TGTGCCAGCAGCTTGGGGGCTAGCGGGGATATAACAAGTGAGACCCAGTACTTC
.,.,TRBJ2-3,TRBV6-2/TRBV6-3,CASSYSSGQRMTDTQYF,TGTGCCAGCAGTTACTCTAGTGGACAAAGAATGACAGATACGCAGTATTTT
.,.,TRBJ1-4,TRBV7-9,CASRPGYANEKLFF,TGTGCCAGCCGACCAGGATACGCTAATGAAAAACTGTTTTTT
few,TRBD1,TRBJ2-3,TRBV10-3,CAISGRGTGSTDTQYF,TGTGCCATCAGTGGGAGGGGGACAGGGAGCACAGATACGCAGTATTTT
.,TRBD2,TRBJ2-3,TRBV2,CATPGTSRTDTQYF,TGTGCCACCCCCGGGACTAGCCGCACAGATACGCAGTATTTT
.,TRBD2,TRBJ2-1,TRBV2,CASSGRRGGYNEQFF,TGTGCCAGCAGTGGCAGGCGGGGGGGCTACAATGAGCAGTTCTTC
.,.,TRBJ1-2,TRBV6-5,CASTPRPGGYGYTF,TGTGCCAGCACCCCACGTCCCGGTGGCTATGGCTACACCTTC
.,.,TRBJ1-3,TRBV6-5,CASSSLGGPGNTIYF,TGTGCCAGCAGTTCCCTTGGTGGCCCTGGAAACACCATATATTTT
.,TRBD2,TRBJ2-6,TRBV2,CASRGGAGQLRANVLTF,TGTGCCAGCAGGGGAGGGGCAGGGCAGCTTAGGGCCAACGTCCTGACTTTC
.,.,TRBJ1-5,TRBV27,CASSPAGAALYSNQPQHF,TGTGCCAGCAGTCCCGCGGGGGCAGCTCTCTATAGCAATCAGCCCCAGCATTTT
.,.,TRBJ1-5,TRBV28,CASRTPRVGSNQPQHF,TGTGCCAGCAGAACCCCCAGGGTCGGGAGCAATCAGCCCCAGCATTTT